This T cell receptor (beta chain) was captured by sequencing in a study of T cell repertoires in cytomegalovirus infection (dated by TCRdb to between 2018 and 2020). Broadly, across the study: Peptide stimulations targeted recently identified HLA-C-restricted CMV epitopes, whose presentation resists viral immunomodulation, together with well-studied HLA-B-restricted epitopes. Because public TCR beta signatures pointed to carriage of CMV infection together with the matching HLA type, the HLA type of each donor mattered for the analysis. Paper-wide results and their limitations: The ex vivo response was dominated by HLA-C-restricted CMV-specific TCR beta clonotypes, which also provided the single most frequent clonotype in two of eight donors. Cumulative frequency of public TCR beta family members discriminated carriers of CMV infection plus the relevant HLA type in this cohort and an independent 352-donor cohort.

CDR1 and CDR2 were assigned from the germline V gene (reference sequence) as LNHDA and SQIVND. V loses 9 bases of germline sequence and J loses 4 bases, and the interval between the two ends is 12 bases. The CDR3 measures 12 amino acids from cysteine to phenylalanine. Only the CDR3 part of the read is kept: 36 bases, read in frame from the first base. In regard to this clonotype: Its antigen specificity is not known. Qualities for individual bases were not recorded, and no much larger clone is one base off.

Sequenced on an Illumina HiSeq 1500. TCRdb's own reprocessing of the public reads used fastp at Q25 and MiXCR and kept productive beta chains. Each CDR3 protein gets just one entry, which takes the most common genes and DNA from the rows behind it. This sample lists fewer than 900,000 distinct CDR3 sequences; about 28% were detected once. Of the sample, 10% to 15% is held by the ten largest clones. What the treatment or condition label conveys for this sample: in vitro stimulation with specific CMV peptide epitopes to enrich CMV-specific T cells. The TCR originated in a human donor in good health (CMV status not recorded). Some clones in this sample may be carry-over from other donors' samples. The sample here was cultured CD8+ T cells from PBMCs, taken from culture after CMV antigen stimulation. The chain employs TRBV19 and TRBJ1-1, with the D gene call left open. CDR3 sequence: CASLTGSTEAFF. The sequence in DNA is TGTGCCAGCCTAACTGGTAGCACTGAAGCTTTCTTT.